This entry describes one T cell receptor beta chain. Under the authors' procedure: For nucleated cells, counts were estimated from reference gene primer amplification. Sequencing was performed with immunoSEQ multiplex PCR; in TCRdb, only in-frame clones are kept and a portion is missing. V and J calls and clone size follow that table, whereas D and trimming were derived from the DNA. The sample has some 370,000 clones; 89% are singletons. The data are from a study of blood T cell repertoires in COVID-19. Whole-study context: Both acute and convalescent COVID-19 samples were obtained from the United States, Italy and Spain. The cDNA or gDNA used as material had been derived from T cells, B-cell-depleted T cells, or PBMCs.

The CDR3 consists of 15 residues. From germline, CDR1 is SGHTA and CDR2 FQGNSA. The trim removed 3 bases at V and 7 bases at J, leaving 6 bases unmatched. The receptor's source is a middle-aged man with acute or convalescent COVID-19. The specimen sequenced was peripheral blood. The rearrangement uses TRBV7-2 and TRBJ2-1; TRBD2 matches 10 bases. The CDR3 loop reads CASSLLGLAINEQFF. CDR3 in DNA: TGTGCCAGCAGCTTGTTGGGACTAGCGATTAATGAGCAGTTCTTC.